This T cell receptor (beta chain) was observed in a study of cytomegalovirus exposure and HLA in healthy donors. Study results and caveats: Despite most TCR sequences being rare, some public TCRs occurred in many donors. A highly shared variant cluster was judged a likely technical artifact.

For this clone: Its cognate antigen is unknown.

Between the trimmed V and J ends, which lost 10 bases and 0 bases, there was a span of 12 bases. The CDR3 totals 13 residues. The germline CDR1 and CDR2 sequences are ENHRY and SYGVKD. 60 Vbeta and 13 Jbeta primers were used in PCR. The data were produced by immunoSEQ multiplex PCR, yet TCRdb's version contains in-frame clones alone and is incomplete. The data show around 130,000 clones, 75% to 85% seen once. The receptor was isolated from a male donor in good health and CMV-seronegative. Sequencing input: PBMCs. The rearrangement joins TRBV10-3 to TRBJ1-1, with D perhaps matching TRBD1 (6 bases). CDR3 bases: TGTGCCACCCCAACAGGGATGAACACTGAAGCTTTCTTT. Protein sequence: CATPTGMNTEAFF.